The 3 T cell receptor beta chains reported below all come from one sample, sequenced in a study of response to subunit inactivated influenza vaccine. TCRdb reprocessed the RT-PCR reads via MiXCR and lists one record per CDR3 protein. The sample includes 500,000 to 600,000 distinct CDR3 sequences, 14% of them seen just once. The input for sequencing was PBMCs from blood, taken about 12 days after vaccination. Every receptor here comes from a man aged 45 to 65 who received an inactivated influenza vaccine.

This clonotype has more than one count but fewer than ten. J is TRBJ2-2 and V is TRBV4-1, with TRBD1 matching 7 bases. The CDR3 has 16 amino acids. J gave up 4 bases and V 1 base, and 6 bases lay outside the gene matches. Germline-derived CDR1 and CDR2 are MGHRA and YSYEKL. The CDR3 loop is CASSQAGTAFTGELFF. The DNA for the CDR3 is TGCGCCAGCAGCCAAGCGGGGACAGCTTTCACCGGGGAGCTGTTTTTT.

This clonotype was picked up a small number of times. This chain uses TRBV4-3 with TRBJ2-4, with D unresolved. V lost 5 bases and J 8 bases, leaving 13 bases between the germline ends. The CDR3 length is 13 residues. CDR1 is LGHNA, CDR2 YSLEER, per germline. CDR3 DNA sequence: TGCGCCAGCAGCGACCTTGCCGGGTACATTCAGTACTTC. Translating it yields CASSDLAGYIQYF.

This clonotype came up a few times. The J gene is TRBJ2-1, the V gene TRBV24-1, with 12 bases that match TRBD2. The junction had 12 bases not matched to a gene; V was cut back by 4 bases and J by 3 bases. The CDR3 runs to 19 residues. From germline, CDR1 is KGHDR and CDR2 SFDVKD. The CDR3 is CATSDNNPRTSGIYNEQFF. CDR3 DNA: TGTGCCACCAGTGACAACAACCCACGGACTAGCGGGATCTACAATGAGCAGTTCTTC.